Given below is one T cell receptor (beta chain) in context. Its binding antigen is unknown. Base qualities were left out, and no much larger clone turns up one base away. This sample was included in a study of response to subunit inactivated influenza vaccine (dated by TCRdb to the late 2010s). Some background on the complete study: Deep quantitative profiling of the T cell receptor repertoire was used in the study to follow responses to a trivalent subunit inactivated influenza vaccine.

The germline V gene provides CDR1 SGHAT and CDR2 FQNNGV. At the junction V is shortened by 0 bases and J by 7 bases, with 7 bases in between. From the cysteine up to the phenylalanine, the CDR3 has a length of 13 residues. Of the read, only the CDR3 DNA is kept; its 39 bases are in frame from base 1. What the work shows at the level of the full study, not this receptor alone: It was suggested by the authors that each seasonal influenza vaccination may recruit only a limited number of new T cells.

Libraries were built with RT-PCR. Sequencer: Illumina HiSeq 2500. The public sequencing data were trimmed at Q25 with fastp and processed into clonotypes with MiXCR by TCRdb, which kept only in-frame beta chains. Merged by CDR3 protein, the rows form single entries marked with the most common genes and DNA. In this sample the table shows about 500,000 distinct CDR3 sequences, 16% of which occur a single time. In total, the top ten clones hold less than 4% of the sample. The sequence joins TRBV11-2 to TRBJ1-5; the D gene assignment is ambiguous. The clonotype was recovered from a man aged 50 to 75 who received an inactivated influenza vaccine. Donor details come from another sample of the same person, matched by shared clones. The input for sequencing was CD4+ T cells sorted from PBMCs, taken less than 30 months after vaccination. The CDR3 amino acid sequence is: CASSLDGRQPQHF. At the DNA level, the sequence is TGTGCCAGCAGCTTAGACGGCAGACAGCCCCAGCATTTT.